The 25 T cell receptor beta chains given below trace back to one sample, sequenced in a study of T cells in Graves' hyperthyroidism and ophthalmopathy. The source material, RNA transcripts, was used to amplify TCR beta CDR3 regions. A first-round RT-PCR of the TCR CDR3 used the HTBI primer set. A single record per CDR3 protein comes from TCRdb applying MiXCR to the multiplex PCR reads. The top ten clones hold around 7.3% of a sample with approximately 430,000 distinct CDR3 sequences, approximately 14% of them seen once. Sequencing was performed on blood. The receptors shown here come from a woman between 18 and 29 years old with Graves' hyperthyroidism.

This clonotype showed up many times. V and J are TRBV15 and TRBJ1-5; D remains ambiguous. The CDR3 is 16 residues long. Germline CDR1 is LNHNV and CDR2 is YYDKDF (reference sequence). Deletions cut 5 bases from V and 3 bases from J, with 17 bases between. CDR3 loop: CATSRPLNGFNQPQHF. The CDR3 DNA is TGTGCCACCAGCCGACCCCTGAACGGATTCAATCAGCCCCAGCATTTT.

This clonotype was counted many times. This chain joins TRBV6-1 and TRBJ1-6; possible D gene TRBD1, 5 bases. Trimming stripped 3 bases from V and 7 bases from J, with 13 bases between. Germline CDR1 and CDR2: MNHNS and SASEGT. This CDR3 is built from 15 residues. DNA of the CDR3: TGTGCCAGCAGTGATTCCCAGGGAGTGAATTCACCCCTCCACTTT. This codes for CASSDSQGVNSPLHF.

This clonotype was recorded many times. The V call is TRBV30, the J call TRBJ2-2, with TRBD2 as a possible D gene (5 bases). CDR1 is GTSNPN and CDR2 is SVGIG in the germline V gene (reference sequence). V was trimmed by 0 bases and J by 3 bases, leaving 5 bases between them. This CDR3 spans 13 amino acids. The CDR3 DNA reads TGTGCCTGGAGTGTACTAGACACCGGGGAGCTGTTTTTT. It specifies CAWSVLDTGELFF.

Concerning this clonotype: Since a much larger clone is just one base distant, this may be a read error. This chain connects TRBV20-1 to TRBJ2-3; D uncertain. This CDR3 has 12 residues. The germline gives CDR1 DFQATT, CDR2 SNEGSKA (reference sequence). The CDR3: CSSHKPGDTQYF. Here the CDR3 DNA reads TGCAGCAGTCACAAACCCGGGGATACGCAGTATTTT.

The gene calls are TRBV6-1 and TRBJ1-1; D might be TRBD1 (6 bases). Trimming took off 1 base at V and 4 bases at J, with 22 bases between the two ends. The CDR3 totals 18 residues. Germline lookup yields CDR1 MNHNS and CDR2 SASEGT. The CDR3 is CASSEVASGRGGGTEAFF. For the CDR3, the DNA is TGTGCCAGCAGTGAAGTCGCTAGCGGGAGGGGGGGGGGCACTGAAGCTTTCTTT.

This clonotype was detected ten times or more. The gene calls are TRBV7-8 and TRBJ2-1; D is tentatively TRBD1 or TRBD2 (5 bases each). The CDR3 covers 14 residues. V lost 3 bases and J 8 bases, leaving 14 bases between the germline ends. CDR1 is SGHVS and CDR2 is FQNEAQ in the germline V gene. The CDR3 sequence is CASSFSEGRDEQFF. The CDR3 coding sequence is TGTGCCAGCAGCTTCTCAGAGGGCAGGGATGAGCAGTTCTTC. Filled out from reference TRBV7-8 and TRBJ2-1, the complete variable domain reads GAGVSQSPRYKVAKRGQDVALRCDPISGHVSLFWYQQALGQGPEFLTYFQNEAQLDKSGLPSDRFFAERPEGSVSTLKIQRTQQEDSAVYLCASSFSEGRDEQFFGPGTRLTVL.

In this sample, this clonotype turned up many times. The rearrangement uses TRBV7-9 and TRBJ1-5, with D tentatively TRBD1 (6 bases). Trimming stripped 0 bases from V and 6 bases from J, with 15 bases between. CDR1 and CDR2 (germline): SEHNR, FQNEAQ (reference sequence). The CDR3 runs to 16 residues. CDR3 in amino acids: CASSLATGHVAQPQHF. CDR3 bases: TGTGCCAGCAGCTTAGCGACAGGACATGTGGCTCAGCCCCAGCATTTT.

A few counts support this clonotype. The chain joins TRBV9 to TRBJ2-1; 10 bases line up with TRBD2. The V gene's germline CDR1 is SGDLS and CDR2 YYNGEE. V dropped 3 bases and J dropped 7; count of bases not matched to a gene: 4. This CDR3 has 14 amino acids. The CDR3 is CASSEAGGTNEQFF. As DNA, the CDR3 is TGTGCCAGCAGCGAAGCGGGGGGGACAAATGAGCAGTTCTTC. Full variable domain (outside the CDR3, taken from reference TRBV9 and TRBJ2-1): DSGVTQTPKHLITATGQRVTLRCSPRSGDLSVYWYQQSLDQGLQFLIQYYNGEERAKGNILERFSAQQFPDLHSELNLSSLELGDSALYFCASSEAGGTNEQFFGPGTRLTVL.

This chain joins TRBV20-1 and TRBJ2-3; perhaps TRBD2 as D (6 bases). The CDR3 runs to 14 residues. The V gene lost 3 bases and the J gene lost 1 base, with 11 bases spanning the gap. Germline V CDR1 and CDR2: DFQATT, SNEGSKA (reference sequence). The CDR3 DNA is TGCAGTGCTAGCGCGGGAATACGCACAGATACGCAGTATTTT. Translated: CSASAGIRTDTQYF.

The sample holds many counts of this clonotype. The chain is built from TRBV6-1 and TRBJ2-1; D is possibly TRBD2 (6 bases). Trimming cost V 8 bases and J 6 bases, with 14 bases left between them. The germline V gene encodes CDR1 MNHNS and CDR2 SASEGT. The CDR3 is 13 amino acids. The CDR3 here is CASCGTEFNEQFF. CDR3 bases: TGTGCCAGCTGCGGGACGGAATTCAATGAGCAGTTCTTC.

The chain has TRBV7-3 and TRBJ2-1, with TRBD2 matching over 14 bases. Losses at the gene ends were 5 bases for V and 6 bases for J; bases not matched to a gene: 6. Looked up from germline, CDR1 is SGHTA and CDR2 is FQGTGA. The CDR3 extends over 16 amino acids. The CDR3 loop is CASSPLGLAGANEQFF. The DNA for the CDR3 is TGTGCCAGCAGCCCCTTGGGACTAGCGGGGGCCAATGAGCAGTTCTTC.

This clonotype was counted ten times or more. The chain has TRBV20-1 and TRBJ1-1; D ambiguous. The CDR3 is 10 amino acids. Germline loops: CDR1 DFQATT, CDR2 SNEGSKA (reference sequence). For the CDR3, the DNA is TGCAGGCACGGAGGGCTGGGAGCTTTCTTT. Amino acid sequence: CRHGGLGAFF.

This clonotype was seen ten or more times. The rearrangement links TRBV20-1 to TRBJ2-3, with 7 bases identical to TRBD1. V shed 5 bases and J 3 bases; nucleotides not matched to a gene: 11. In germline, CDR1 is DFQATT, CDR2 SNEGSKA (reference sequence). The CDR3 length is 15 residues. The CDR3 nucleotides read TGCAGTGCTGGCTCGAGGGGGCTTTCGACAGATACGCAGTATTTT. Translation: CSAGSRGLSTDTQYF.

This clonotype was observed at least ten times. The chain employs TRBV18 and TRBJ2-3, with a tentative D call TRBD2 (6 bases). CDR1 KGHSH and CDR2 LQKENI come from the germline V gene. V lost 0 bases to trimming and J lost 2 bases, with 6 bases between them. The length of the CDR3 is 14 residues. CDR3 sequence (DNA): TGTGCCAGCTCACCACCGGGACTCACAGATACGCAGTATTTT. Amino acid sequence: CASSPPGLTDTQYF.

This clonotype was seen repeatedly, ten times or more. The rearrangement links TRBV11-2 to TRBJ1-5; 8 nucleotides line up with TRBD1. The J segment lost 5 bases and the V segment lost 4 bases, leaving 4 bases of the junction unmatched. Looked up from germline, CDR1 is SGHAT and CDR2 is FQNNGV. This CDR3 is 14 amino acids long. CDR3 nucleotide sequence: TGTGCCAGCAGCTCTGGGACAGGACATCAGCCCCAGCATTTT. Its translation: CASSSGTGHQPQHF.

In its sample, this clonotype was seen a few times. The chain employs TRBV19 and TRBJ1-5; no reliable D call. The germline V gene has CDR1 LNHDA and CDR2 SQIVND (reference sequence). Deletions cut 6 bases from V and 5 bases from J, with 14 bases between. The CDR3 is 14 amino acids. The CDR3 nucleotides are TGTGCCAGTAGCCTTACCGGGCGAGATCAGCCCCAGCATTTT. It translates to CASSLTGRDQPQHF.

The table lists this clonotype with many counts. The chain recombines TRBV18 with TRBJ2-7; TRBD1 matches at 10 bases. Trimming took 3 bases from V and 6 from J; bases not matched to a gene: 8. Germline V gives CDR1 KGHSH, CDR2 LQKENI. This CDR3 is 15 amino acids long. The CDR3 region is CASSPSMTGGGEQYF. CDR3 in DNA: TGTGCCAGCTCACCGTCCATGACAGGGGGCGGCGAGCAGTACTTC.

This clonotype was counted ten times or more. This sequence joins TRBV2 and TRBJ1-3; D is unresolved. CDR1 SNHLY and CDR2 FYNNEI come from the germline V gene. Trimming stripped 4 bases from V and 11 bases from J, with 9 bases between. The CDR3 has 11 residues. The CDR3 here is CASSVWRAIYF. CDR3 DNA sequence: TGTGCCAGCAGTGTATGGCGGGCCATATATTTT.

This clonotype was counted once. The genes are TRBV6-1 and TRBJ1-5; 11 positions match TRBD1. Trimming cost V 7 bases and J 2 bases; bases outside gene matches: 4. In germline, CDR1 is MNHNS, CDR2 SASEGT. This CDR3 comprises 15 residues. The CDR3: CASIGQGAGNQPQHF. As DNA, the CDR3 is TGTGCCAGCATAGGACAGGGGGCTGGCAATCAGCCCCAGCATTTT.

This clonotype was seen at least ten times. The chain recombines TRBV7-9 with TRBJ2-1, with 11 bases identical to TRBD2. Germline loops: CDR1 SEHNR, CDR2 FQNEAQ (reference sequence). CDR3 size: 15 residues. V was clipped by 5 bases and J by 7 bases; unmatched bases: 7. The CDR3 nucleotides are TGTGCCAGCAGCCCCACTAGCGGGAGTAGGAATGAGCAGTTCTTC. Translated: CASSPTSGSRNEQFF.

This clonotype came up many times. V usage is TRBV10-3 and J usage is TRBJ2-2; TRBD2 is a possible D gene (6 bases). This CDR3 contains 16 residues. The ends were cut back, 0 bases at V and 5 bases at J, with 13 bases in the middle. In germline, CDR1 is ENHRY, CDR2 SYGVKD. The CDR3 region is CAISESPRDQTGELFF. CDR3 nucleotides: TGTGCCATCAGTGAGTCACCGCGGGACCAGACCGGGGAGCTGTTTTTT.

This chain joins TRBV9 and TRBJ1-1, with D perhaps matching TRBD1 (6 bases). The CDR3 runs 16 residues. Germline CDR1 SGDLS, CDR2 YYNGEE. Trimming removed 3 bases from V and 0 bases from J, with 15 bases in between. CDR3 sequence (DNA): TGTGCCAGCAGCGGGATAGAGGGGGGGGTGAACACTGAAGCTTTCTTT. Encoded protein: CASSGIEGGVNTEAFF.

At least ten counts were recorded for this clonotype. This chain links TRBV6-1 with TRBJ2-7, with D unresolved. The length of the CDR3 is 9 residues. With 11 bases removed from V and 1 base from J, the gap between germline ends came to 3 bases. Per germline, CDR1 MNHNS and CDR2 SASEGT. The CDR3 loop reads CAGSYEQYF. CDR3 DNA: TGTGCCGGGTCCTACGAGCAGTACTTC.

Worth noting for this clonotype: It may be a read error: a sequence one base away is much more abundant. The chain combines TRBV3-1 with TRBJ2-1, with 7 bases that match TRBD2. The CDR3 spans 14 residues. Germline V CDR1 and CDR2: LGHDT, YNNKEL (reference sequence). V was pared by 6 bases and J by 7 bases, with 9 bases of the junction left unmatched. The CDR3, as DNA: TGTGCCAGCAGACTAGCGAGAGATAGAAATGAGCAGTTCTTC. It codes for CASRLARDRNEQFF.

In this sample, this clonotype turned up many times. The chain recombines TRBV2 with TRBJ1-2, with a possible D match to TRBD1 (6 bases). CDR3 length equals 11 residues. The germline V gene encodes CDR1 SNHLY and CDR2 FYNNEI. V dropped 7 bases and J dropped 5 bases, with 8 bases sitting between them. The chain's CDR3 is CASTDRYGYTF. Written as DNA, the CDR3 is TGTGCCAGCACGGACAGATATGGCTACACCTTC. Together with reference TRBV2 and TRBJ1-2, the CDR3 gives the full variable domain: EPEVTQTPSHQVTQMGQEVILRCVPISNHLYFYWYRQILGQKVEFLVSFYNNEISEKSEIFDDQFSVERPDGSNFTLKIRSTKLEDSAMYFCASTDRYGYTFGSGTRLTVV.